These 6 T cell receptor beta chains were sequenced from one sample in a study of control samples from healthy donors and cancer patients. Profiled with immunoSEQ multiplex PCR; TCRdb holds only in-frame clones, not every one. This sample has 150,000 or so clones; just under 95% occur once, and the top ten carry approximately 5.7%. Sequencing was carried out using blood. All receptors derive from a man aged 35-49 years in good health.

This rearrangement joins TRBV30 to TRBJ1-6; perhaps TRBD1 as D (6 bases). V was clipped by 2 bases and J by 9 bases, with 11 bases between them. CDR3 length: 13 residues. Germline loops: CDR1 GTSNPN, CDR2 SVGIG (reference sequence). CDR3 sequence: CAWSPGHSSPLHF. The DNA for the CDR3 is TGTGCCTGGAGTCCGGGACACAGTTCACCCCTCCACTTT.

V and J are TRBV6-5 and TRBJ2-7; no definite D call. CDR3 length equals 11 residues. CDR1 is MNHEY, CDR2 SVGAGI, per germline. V lost 7 bases, J lost 6 bases, and 10 bases lay in between. In DNA, the CDR3 is TGTGCCAGCATACAGAACTGCGAGCAGTACTTC. Translation gives CASIQNCEQYF.

The rearrangement links TRBV24-1 to TRBJ2-2; maybe TRBD1 (6 bases). Per the germline V gene, CDR1 is KGHDR and CDR2 is SFDVKD. Trimming cost V 2 bases and J 6 bases, with 15 bases left between them. The CDR3 is 16 residues long. The CDR3 nucleotides are TGTGCCACCAGTGATTATGTACAGGGAGTGTCCGGGGAGCTGTTTTTT. This translates into CATSDYVQGVSGELFF.

The CDR3 spells CASSDRDNPSSGYTF. In DNA form, the CDR3 reads TGTGCCAGCTCCGACCGGGACAACCCCAGCAGTGGCTACACCTTC. The V call is TRBV18, the J call TRBJ1-2; perhaps TRBD1 as D (6 bases). The CDR3 totals 15 residues. Trimming removed 6 bases from V and 7 bases from J, with 21 bases in between. Germline CDR1 reads KGHSH; CDR2 reads LQKENI.

This chain connects TRBV28 to TRBJ1-5, with D possibly matching TRBD1 (5 bases). V lost 6 bases, J lost 7 bases, and 16 bases lay in between. This CDR3 has 14 amino acids. The germline CDR1 and CDR2 sequences are MDHEN and SYDVKM. CDR3 in DNA: TGTGCCAGCAGCGCCCCGGGGGGAAGACAGCCCCAGCATTTT. This translates into CASSAPGGRQPQHF.

CDR3 protein: CASSQIVADTQYF. CDR3 DNA: TGTGCCAGCAGCCAAATAGTGGCAGATACGCAGTATTTT. This chain connects TRBV6-5 to TRBJ2-3; D remains unclear. V lost 6 bases and J 4 bases, leaving 11 bases between the germline ends. Looked up from germline, CDR1 is MNHEY and CDR2 is SVGAGI. The CDR3 has 13 amino acids.